These 32 T cell receptor beta chains were sequenced from one sample in a study of blood T cell repertoires in COVID-19. Repertoires were generated with immunoSEQ multiplex PCR, while TCRdb's copy carries only in-frame clones and drops some. This sample has roughly 80,000 clones, with roughly 80% found just once. The sample was peripheral blood. Source of these receptors: a human donor in a cohort sampled during active COVID-19.

This clone was counted between two and nine times. The same CDR3 also results from other DNA sequences found in this sample. This chain uses TRBV9 with TRBJ1-1; a possible D gene is TRBD1 (6 bases). Trimming shortened V by 3 bases and J by 1 base, and 10 bases separated the two germline ends. Germline-derived CDR1 and CDR2 are SGDLS and YYNGEE. The CDR3 runs to 14 residues. The CDR3 DNA follows: TGTGCCAGCAGCGCACAGGGAGCGAACACTGAAGCTTTCTTT. This codes for CASSAQGANTEAFF.

Only a few counts were recorded for this clone. This chain uses TRBV7-8 with TRBJ1-2; D possibly corresponds to TRBD1 (5 bases). CDR3 length equals 15 residues. The germline V gene encodes CDR1 SGHVS and CDR2 FQNEAQ. Trimming left V 8 bases short and J 4 bases short, with 20 bases between. The CDR3 sequence is CASGKGSSFFYGYTF. The CDR3, as DNA: TGTGCCAGCGGCAAGGGGTCCTCCTTCTTCTATGGCTACACCTTC.

The J gene is TRBJ2-3, the V gene TRBV5-6, with TRBD2 matching 11 bases. The CDR3 extends over 15 amino acids. V was clipped by 4 bases and J by 5 bases; unmatched bases: 6. CDR1 SGHDT and CDR2 YYEEEE come from the germline V gene. CDR3 coding DNA: TGTGCCAGCAGCACCGCTAGCGGGGGGCAAGATACGCAGTATTTT. Amino acids: CASSTASGGQDTQYF.

The chain employs TRBV4-3 and TRBJ2-1, with 12 positions matching TRBD2. Trimming cost V 2 bases and J 7 bases; bases outside gene matches: 9. Germline CDR1 reads LGHNA; CDR2 reads YSLEER. CDR3 size: 17 residues. The CDR3 region is CASSQPLAGGPANEQFF. The CDR3 region has the DNA TGCGCCAGCAGCCAACCTCTAGCGGGGGGGCCGGCAAATGAGCAGTTCTTC.

This chain uses TRBV11-2 with TRBJ1-2; D might be TRBD1 (5 bases). The CDR3 contains 15 residues. The germline V gene has CDR1 SGHAT and CDR2 FQNNGV. Deletions cut 1 base from V and 0 bases from J, with 9 bases between. The CDR3 nucleotides are TGTGCCAGCAGCTTAGTAAGGACAACTAACTATGGCTACACCTTC. This gives the protein CASSLVRTTNYGYTF.

This sequence joins TRBV14 and TRBJ1-2; D gene ambiguous. Trimming took off 1 base at V and 4 bases at J, with 7 bases between the two ends. From germline, CDR1 is SGHDN and CDR2 FVKESK. The CDR3 covers 13 residues. DNA for the CDR3: TGTGCCAGCAGCCAAGGCGTCCGCTATGGCTACACCTTC. Residues: CASSQGVRYGYTF.

This clone was observed a few times. This rearrangement joins TRBV27 to TRBJ1-6; the D is unclear. CDR3 size: 14 residues. Germline CDR1 and CDR2: MNHEY and SMNVEV (reference sequence). V was clipped by 6 bases and J by 5 bases, with 11 bases between them. The CDR3 loop reads CASRGWRDNSPLHF. In DNA form, the CDR3 reads TGTGCCAGCAGGGGCTGGCGGGATAATTCACCCCTCCACTTT.

V gene TRBV7-9 combines with J gene TRBJ2-7, with 9 positions matching TRBD1. The germline V gene encodes CDR1 SEHNR and CDR2 FQNEAQ (reference sequence). The ends lost 1 base at V and 6 bases at J; junction bases unmatched: 7. The CDR3 spans 15 residues. The CDR3 DNA reads TGTGCCAGCAGCTTAGTGACAGGGGGAGGGTCCGAGCAGTACTTC. Encoded protein: CASSLVTGGGSEQYF.

The chain has TRBV15 and TRBJ2-6, with D tentatively TRBD1 (5 bases). This CDR3 is built from 18 residues. Trimming took 3 bases from V and 3 from J, leaving 18 bases between them. Germline assignment: CDR1 LNHNV and CDR2 YYDKDF (reference sequence). CDR3 DNA: TGTGCCACCAGCAGTGGTGGACAACGCCCCATTGGGGCCAACGTCCTGACTTTC. Translated: CATSSGGQRPIGANVLTF.

This clone has a count of ten or more. This chain joins TRBV11-3 and TRBJ2-7; weak D call: TRBD1 (6 bases). This CDR3 contains 16 residues. Trimming took off 7 bases at V and 6 bases at J, with 25 bases between the two ends. CDR1 SGHNT and CDR2 YENEEA come from the germline V gene. The CDR3 nucleotides are TGTGCCAGCACCCCAGCCGCAGACAGGATGACGGGCGAGCAGTACTTC. This encodes CASTPAADRMTGEQYF.

V usage is TRBV11-2 and J usage is TRBJ2-7; 7 nucleotides align to TRBD2. Germline V gives CDR1 SGHAT, CDR2 FQNNGV. There are 16 residues in the CDR3. The trim removed 1 base at V and 3 bases at J, leaving 9 bases unmatched. The CDR3 region is CASSLARLGGYYEQYF. In DNA form, the CDR3 reads TGTGCCAGCAGCTTAGCCAGATTGGGAGGGTACTACGAGCAGTACTTC.

V is TRBV27 and J is TRBJ2-1, with 9 bases matching TRBD2. The V gene end was trimmed by 6 bases and the J gene end by 2 bases; junction bases not matched to a gene: 8. This CDR3 is built from 16 residues. CDR1 and CDR2 (germline): MNHEY, SMNVEV (reference sequence). In DNA, the CDR3 is TGTGCCAGCAGCCCGCGGGGGGGCGCCACCTACAATGAGCAGTTCTTC. It yields the protein CASSPRGGATYNEQFF.

The chain carries TRBV4-1 and TRBJ1-2, with D perhaps TRBD1 (5 bases). The V and J ends lost 4 bases and 1 base respectively, with 13 bases between them. CDR1 is MGHRA, CDR2 YSYEKL, per germline. The CDR3 is 15 amino acids. CDR3 sequence reads: CASSLGGTINYGYTF. The CDR3 DNA follows: TGCGCCAGCAGCCTCGGCGGGACGATTAACTATGGCTACACCTTC.

The genes are TRBV29-1 and TRBJ1-4, with 10 bases fitting TRBD1. Per germline, CDR1 SQVTM and CDR2 ANQGSEA. CDR3 length: 13 amino acids. V gave up 6 bases and J gave up 8 bases; unmatched junction bases: 6. DNA of the CDR3: TGCAGCGTCAAGGGACAGGGGAGCGAAAAACTGTTTTTT. Translating gives CSVKGQGSEKLFF.

The chain couples TRBV24-1 to TRBJ2-1; 7 bases align to TRBD2. The CDR3 extends over 20 amino acids. The V segment lost 0 bases and the J segment 0 bases; nucleotides outside the gene matches: 13. The germline CDR1 and CDR2 sequences are KGHDR and SFDVKD. CDR3 nucleotide sequence: TGTGCCACCAGTGATTTGGTTGGGGGGGACGGGGCAGGCTCCTACAATGAGCAGTTCTTC. Translation: CATSDLVGGDGAGSYNEQFF.

The rearrangement joins TRBV3-1 (or the pseudogene TRBV3-2) to TRBJ1-6; the D is unclear. The germline V gene encodes CDR1 LGHDT and CDR2 YNNKEL (reference sequence). The CDR3 runs 16 residues. The germline V and J ends were trimmed by 4 bases and 15 bases, with 25 bases remaining between them. In DNA form, the CDR3 reads TGTGCCAGCAGCCTATCCAAGCGGAGACCCTTGAATAACCTCCACTTT. This gives the protein CASSLSKRRPLNNLHF.

The chain has TRBV6-5 and TRBJ1-6; 9 nucleotides match TRBD1. The CDR3 sequence is 16 residues long. With 2 bases clipped from V and 10 bases from J, the junction kept 9 bases outside the gene matches. Germline V gene lookup returns CDR1 MNHEY and CDR2 SVGAGI. The CDR3 DNA is TGTGCCAGCAGTTACGTTTACAGGGGGCGAGAATCACCCCTCCACTTT. Translating gives CASSYVYRGRESPLHF.

V is TRBV10-3 and J is TRBJ1-1; weak D call: TRBD1 (5 bases). With 1 base removed from V and 1 base from J, the gap between germline ends came to 10 bases. From germline, CDR1 is ENHRY and CDR2 SYGVKD. The CDR3 has 15 residues. The CDR3 loop is CAISEFPGRNTEAFF. In nucleotides, the CDR3 is TGTGCCATCAGTGAGTTCCCAGGGCGGAACACTGAAGCTTTCTTT.

CDR3 sequence (DNA): TGTGCCAGCAGCTTGTATACAGGGAGCTACGAGCAGTACTTC. Translating it yields CASSLYTGSYEQYF. The chain carries TRBV11-2 and TRBJ2-7; a weak D match, TRBD1 (6 bases). The length of the CDR3 is 14 residues. Per germline, CDR1 SGHAT and CDR2 FQNNGV. The ends were cut back, 3 bases at V and 3 bases at J, with 12 bases in the middle.

The chain combines TRBV20-1 with TRBJ2-5; 10 bases line up with TRBD2. Germline V gene lookup returns CDR1 DFQATT and CDR2 SNEGSKA (reference sequence). CDR3 length: 17 amino acids. V gave up 3 bases and J gave up 4 bases; unmatched junction bases: 14. The CDR3: CSASSSSGGAFGETQYF. The CDR3, as DNA: TGCAGTGCTAGTTCATCCAGCGGGGGGGCTTTTGGAGAGACCCAGTACTTC.

This clone was detected only a few times. The chain couples TRBV9 to TRBJ1-5; tentatively, D is TRBD1 (5 bases). Germline CDR1 and CDR2: SGDLS and YYNGEE. V was trimmed by 6 bases and J by 9 bases, leaving 28 bases between them. The CDR3 runs to 17 residues. Written as DNA, the CDR3 is TGTGCCAGCATTCGTATTATCCGGGGGGTAATGAACGGGCCCCAGCATTTT. This gives the protein CASIRIIRGVMNGPQHF.

The V and J genes are TRBV2 and TRBJ2-1; 11 bases match TRBD2. CDR1 and CDR2 from the germline V gene are SNHLY and FYNNEI. The CDR3 extends over 15 amino acids. Unmatched junction bases numbered 10, after V lost 7 bases and J lost 8 bases. CDR3 protein: CASTPLAGGMDEQFF. The CDR3 nucleotides are TGTGCCAGCACCCCCCTAGCGGGGGGAATGGATGAGCAGTTCTTC. The full variable domain, rest sourced from reference TRBV2 and TRBJ2-1, is EPEVTQTPSHQVTQMGQEVILRCVPISNHLYFYWYRQILGQKVEFLVSFYNNEISEKSEIFDDQFSVERPDGSNFTLKIRSTKLEDSAMYFCASTPLAGGMDEQFFGPGTRLTVL.

The V call is TRBV3-1 (or the pseudogene TRBV3-2), the J call TRBJ2-7; tentatively, D is TRBD2 (7 bases). The germline V gene encodes CDR1 LGHDT and CDR2 YNNKEL (reference sequence). Deletions cut 0 bases from V and 4 bases from J, with 25 bases between. The length of the CDR3 is 19 residues. The CDR3 region is CASSQDIPLLRGAEYEQYF. Here the CDR3 DNA reads TGTGCCAGCAGCCAAGATATACCTTTGTTACGGGGGGCGGAGTACGAGCAGTACTTC.

The chain employs TRBV9 and TRBJ1-4; no definite D call. The germline V gene has CDR1 SGDLS and CDR2 YYNGEE. This CDR3 spans 15 amino acids. Trimming removed 4 bases at V and 8 bases at J, with 18 bases between. In nucleotides, the CDR3 is TGTGCCAGCAGCTCCCCCGGGAAACTGGGGGAAAAACTGTTTTTT. Amino acids: CASSSPGKLGEKLFF.

This chain uses TRBV11-2 with TRBJ1-1; 7 nucleotides align to TRBD1. CDR3 length: 13 amino acids. Germline V gene data show CDR1 as SGHAT and CDR2 as FQNNGV. Unmatched junction bases numbered 1, after V lost 0 bases and J lost 6 bases. DNA for the CDR3: TGTGCCAGCAGCTTAGATCAGGGGGCTGAAGCTTTCTTT. Protein sequence: CASSLDQGAEAFF.

In nucleotides, the CDR3 is TGTGCCACCAGCAAGGGACTGAAGGACAGGCGAACCTACAATGAGCAGTTCTTC. It codes for CATSKGLKDRRTYNEQFF. This chain links TRBV15 with TRBJ2-1; D possibly corresponds to TRBD1 (7 bases). With 4 bases removed from V and 2 bases from J, the gap between germline ends came to 21 bases. Germline CDR1 LNHNV, CDR2 YYDKDF (reference sequence). The CDR3 loop spans 18 amino acids.

V usage is TRBV2 and J usage is TRBJ1-4; TRBD1 agrees at 7 bases. V trimming: 5 bases; J trimming: 4 bases; junction bases outside the gene matches: 10. Looked up from germline, CDR1 is SNHLY and CDR2 is FYNNEI. The CDR3 is 16 residues long. This CDR3 reads CASSSPPGQVNEKLFF. The CDR3 DNA follows: TGTGCCAGCAGTTCCCCACCCGGACAGGTTAATGAAAAACTGTTTTTT.

The chain joins TRBV3-1 (or the pseudogene TRBV3-2) to TRBJ1-3; 8 bases line up with TRBD1. V was clipped by 0 bases and J by 5 bases; unmatched bases: 9. This CDR3 has 17 residues. Per germline, CDR1 LGHDT and CDR2 YNNKEL (reference sequence). The DNA of the CDR3 is TGTGCCAGCAGCCAAGAGACTAACAGGGGGGGTAGAAACACCATATATTTT. Residues: CASSQETNRGGRNTIYF.

CDR3 nucleotide sequence: TGCGCCAGCAGCCCCCTAATAGGGAGGGACACTGAAGCTTTCTTT. This translates into CASSPLIGRDTEAFF. This chain joins TRBV4-1 and TRBJ1-1; no clear D. Germline V gene sequence: CDR1 MGHRA, CDR2 YSYEKL. CDR3 length: 15 residues. V was cut by 4 bases and J by 3 bases, with 15 bases left in between.

The chain joins TRBV29-1 to TRBJ2-7, with D perhaps matching TRBD1 (6 bases). Germline-derived CDR1 and CDR2 are SQVTM and ANQGSEA. This CDR3 comprises 12 residues. Deletions cut 4 bases from V and 1 base from J, with 8 bases between. The CDR3 DNA sequence: TGCAGCGTTGGGCAGGGGTCCTACGAGCAGTACTTC. It encodes CSVGQGSYEQYF.

This sequence joins TRBV7-2 and TRBJ2-2; no clear D gene. This CDR3 region has 13 residues. With 4 bases removed from V and 1 base from J, the gap between germline ends came to 4 bases. In germline, CDR1 is SGHTA, CDR2 FQGNSA. CDR3 loop: CASSSRNTGELFF. Here the CDR3 DNA reads TGTGCCAGCAGCTCTAGGAACACCGGGGAGCTGTTTTTT.

This chain joins TRBV27 and TRBJ2-7, with 9 bases aligning to TRBD1. V trimming: 0 bases; J trimming: 8 bases; junction bases outside the gene matches: 11. The CDR3 has 16 residues. Germline V CDR1 and CDR2: MNHEY, SMNVEV (reference sequence). CDR3 amino acids: CASSLSGPRTGEKQYF. The CDR3, as DNA: TGTGCCAGCAGTTTATCGGGCCCCAGGACAGGGGAGAAGCAGTACTTC.